This T cell receptor beta chain was identified in a study of blood T cell repertoires in COVID-19. Overall study: Sources were T cells, B-cell-depleted T cells, or PBMCs; the material itself was cDNA or gDNA.

This table comes from immunoSEQ multiplex PCR, and its TCRdb copy is limited to in-frame clones, with some not included. The sample includes about 56,000 clones, 89% of them seen just once. The CDR3 consists of 16 residues. Germline V CDR1 and CDR2: PRHDT, FYEKMQ (reference sequence). V dropped 2 bases and J dropped 0; count of bases not matched to a gene: 3. The sequence derives from a woman aged 55-69 years with COVID-19, enrolled during active disease. The sequenced sample was peripheral blood. The chain recombines TRBV13 with TRBJ1-3; 8 positions agree with TRBD1. CDR3 sequence reads: CASSLTRGLSGNTIYF. The CDR3 nucleotides read TGTGCCAGCAGCTTAACCAGGGGGCTCTCTGGAAACACCATATATTTT.